This TCR beta chain emerged from a study of cytomegalovirus exposure and HLA in healthy donors. Study results and limitations: TCR beta sequences reportedly predicted most subjects' HLA-A and HLA-B alleles accurately. In a later analysis, across HLA loci, associated TCR counts were highest for DRB1, lowest for HLA-C. Earlier results showed most TCR beta V segments being productive about 90% or about 30% of the time.

Amplification used 60 Vbeta primers and 13 Jbeta primers. Clones were read by immunoSEQ multiplex PCR, and TCRdb kept only the in-frame ones, dropping some. The data hold fewer than 150,000 clones, with 75% to 80% observed a single time. Donors were nominally healthy when sampled, though unrecorded immune exposures were likely. CDR1 SGHVS and CDR2 FQNEAQ come from the germline V gene. V was pared by 5 bases and J by 4 bases, with 4 bases of the junction left unmatched. This CDR3 is built from 15 residues. In its sample, this clone was seen a few times. What it binds is not known. The sequenced sample consisted of PBMCs. The receptor was isolated from a young man in good health and CMV-seronegative. This chain connects TRBV7-8 to TRBJ1-4; 10 bases agree with TRBD1. The CDR3 sequence: CASSGRDRGNEKLFF. The CDR3 bases are TGTGCCAGCAGCGGCAGGGACAGGGGTAATGAAAAACTGTTTTTT.